This T cell receptor beta chain derives from a study of beta chain features in type 1 diabetes. This CDR3 is built from 13 residues. V lost 5 bases, J lost 5 bases, and 11 bases lay in between. Germline CDR1 reads PRHDT; CDR2 reads FYEKMQ (reference sequence). Markers CD45RO/CCR7/CD25/CD127/CD95/CD27 served to sort CD4+ naive, central memory, regulatory and stem cell-like memory cells. The authors reverse transcribed all of the isolated RNA, so sequencing captured expressed TCRB transcripts. The protocol was immunoSEQ multiplex PCR, while the TCRdb copy is restricted to in-frame clones and leaves out a portion. The repertoire holds roughly 500,000 clones, with around 30% as singletons.

This clonotype originated in a man between 18 and 35 years old in good health. The sample consisted of naive CD4+ T cells from blood. The chain joins TRBV13 to TRBJ2-3; perhaps TRBD2 as D (5 bases). The CDR3 DNA reads as TGTGCCAGCAGCGCCGACCGGGGAGATACGCAGTATTTT. Protein product: CASSADRGDTQYF.